This T cell receptor (beta chain) was sequenced during a study of technical replicates of blood from a handful of donors. Using immunoSEQ multiplex PCR, the repertoire was profiled, and TCRdb retains in-frame clones only, with some absent. The sample yields about 15,000 clones, roughly 84% seen once. Sequencing was performed on PBMCs. The sequence derives from a human donor in good health.

The CDR3 loop reads CASSSGGDTEAFF. The CDR3, as DNA: TGTGCCAGCTCATCGGGGGGGGACACTGAAGCTTTCTTT. This chain uses TRBV18 with TRBJ1-1, with D possibly TRBD1 on 5 matching bases. The CDR3 runs to 13 residues. Looked up from germline, CDR1 is KGHSH and CDR2 is LQKENI. Trimming removed 5 bases from V and 3 bases from J, with 10 bases in between.